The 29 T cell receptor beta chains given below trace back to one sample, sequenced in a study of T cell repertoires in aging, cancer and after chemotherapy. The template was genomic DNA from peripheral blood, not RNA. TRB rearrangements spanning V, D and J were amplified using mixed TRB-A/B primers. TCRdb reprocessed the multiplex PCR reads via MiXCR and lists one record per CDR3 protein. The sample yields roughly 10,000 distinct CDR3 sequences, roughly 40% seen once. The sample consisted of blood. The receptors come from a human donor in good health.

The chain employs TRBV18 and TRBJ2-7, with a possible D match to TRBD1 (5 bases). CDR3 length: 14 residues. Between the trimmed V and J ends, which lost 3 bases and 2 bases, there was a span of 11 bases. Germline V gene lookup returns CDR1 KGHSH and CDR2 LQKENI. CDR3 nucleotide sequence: TGTGCCAGCTCACCGGGTGCAGGGACCTACGAGCAGTACTTC. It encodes CASSPGAGTYEQYF.

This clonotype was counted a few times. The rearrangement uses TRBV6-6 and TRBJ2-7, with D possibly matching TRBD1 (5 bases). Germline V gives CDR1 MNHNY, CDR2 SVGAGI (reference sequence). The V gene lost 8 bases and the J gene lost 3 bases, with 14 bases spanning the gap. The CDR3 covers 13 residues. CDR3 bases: TGTGCCAGCGGCCAGGGTTTCGGCTACGAGCAGTACTTC. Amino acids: CASGQGFGYEQYF.

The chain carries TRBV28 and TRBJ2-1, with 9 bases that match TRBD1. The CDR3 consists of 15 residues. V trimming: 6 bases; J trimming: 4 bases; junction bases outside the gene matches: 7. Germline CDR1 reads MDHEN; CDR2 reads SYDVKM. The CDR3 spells CASSRAGTGYNEQFF. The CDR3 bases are TGTGCCAGCAGCCGTGCCGGGACAGGGTACAATGAGCAGTTCTTC.

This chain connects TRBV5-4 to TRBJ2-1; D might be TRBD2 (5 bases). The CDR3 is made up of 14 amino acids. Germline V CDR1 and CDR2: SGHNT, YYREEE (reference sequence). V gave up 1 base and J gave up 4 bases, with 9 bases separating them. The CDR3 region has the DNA TGTGCCAGCAGCTTGTACGGGGAATACAATGAGCAGTTCTTC. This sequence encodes CASSLYGEYNEQFF.

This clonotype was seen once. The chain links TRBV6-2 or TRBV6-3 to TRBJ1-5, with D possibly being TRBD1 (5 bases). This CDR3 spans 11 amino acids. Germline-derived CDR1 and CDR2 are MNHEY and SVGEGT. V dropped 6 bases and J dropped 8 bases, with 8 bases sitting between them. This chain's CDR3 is CASSQGEPQHF. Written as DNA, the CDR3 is TGTGCCAGCAGCCAGGGTGAGCCCCAGCATTTT.

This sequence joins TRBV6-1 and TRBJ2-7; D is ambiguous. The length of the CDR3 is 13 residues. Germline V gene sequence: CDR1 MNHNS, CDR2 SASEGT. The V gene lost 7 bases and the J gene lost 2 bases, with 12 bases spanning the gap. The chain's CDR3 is CASIDRPAYEQYF. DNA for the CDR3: TGTGCCAGCATAGACCGACCAGCCTACGAGCAGTACTTC.

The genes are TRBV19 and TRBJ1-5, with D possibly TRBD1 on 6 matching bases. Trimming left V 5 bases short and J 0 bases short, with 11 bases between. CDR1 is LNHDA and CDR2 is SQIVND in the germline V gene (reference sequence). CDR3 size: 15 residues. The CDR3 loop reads CASSADSYSNQPQHF. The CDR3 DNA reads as TGTGCCAGTAGTGCGGACAGTTATAGCAATCAGCCCCAGCATTTT.

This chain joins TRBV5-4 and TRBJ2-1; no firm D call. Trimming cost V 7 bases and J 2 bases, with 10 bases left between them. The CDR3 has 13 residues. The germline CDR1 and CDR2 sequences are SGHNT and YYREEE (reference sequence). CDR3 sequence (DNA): TGTGCCAGCTCACAAGAGGCCTACAATGAGCAGTTCTTC. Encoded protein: CASSQEAYNEQFF.

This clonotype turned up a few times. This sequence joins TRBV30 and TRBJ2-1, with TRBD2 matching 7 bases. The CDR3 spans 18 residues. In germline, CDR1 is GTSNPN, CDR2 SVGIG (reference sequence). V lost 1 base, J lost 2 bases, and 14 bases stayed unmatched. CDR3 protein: CAWSDTTRDYSTYNEQFF. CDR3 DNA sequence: TGTGCCTGGAGTGACACTACTCGGGACTACTCAACCTACAATGAGCAGTTCTTC.

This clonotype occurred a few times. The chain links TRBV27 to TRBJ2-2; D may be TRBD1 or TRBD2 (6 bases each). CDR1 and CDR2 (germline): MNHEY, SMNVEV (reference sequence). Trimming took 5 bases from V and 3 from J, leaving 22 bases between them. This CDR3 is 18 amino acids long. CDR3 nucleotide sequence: TGTGCCAGCAGTCCAAACCGGGGGCTAGCGCTCTACACCGGGGAGCTGTTTTTT. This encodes CASSPNRGLALYTGELFF.

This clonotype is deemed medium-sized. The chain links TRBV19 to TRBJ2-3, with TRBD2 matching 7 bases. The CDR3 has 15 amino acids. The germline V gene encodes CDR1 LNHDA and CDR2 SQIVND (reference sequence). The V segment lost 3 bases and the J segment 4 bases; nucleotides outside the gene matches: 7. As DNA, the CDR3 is TGTGCCAGTAGTATTCCGGGACTACCGGCAGATACGCAGTATTTT. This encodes CASSIPGLPADTQYF.

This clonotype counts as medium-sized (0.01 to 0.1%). The CDR3 is CSVGRVGNTIYF. CDR3 DNA: TGCAGCGTGGGCCGAGTTGGAAACACCATATATTTT. V is TRBV29-1 and J is TRBJ1-3; no clear D. The CDR3 has 12 residues. The V gene's germline CDR1 is SQVTM and CDR2 ANQGSEA. V was pared by 6 bases and J by 3 bases, with 9 bases between.

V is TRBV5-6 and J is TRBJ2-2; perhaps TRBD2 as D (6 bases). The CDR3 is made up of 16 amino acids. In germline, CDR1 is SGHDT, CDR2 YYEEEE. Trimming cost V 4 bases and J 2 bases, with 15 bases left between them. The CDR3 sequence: CASSHPRAGNTGELFF. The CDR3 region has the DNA TGTGCCAGCAGCCATCCGCGGGCGGGAAACACCGGGGAGCTGTTTTTT.

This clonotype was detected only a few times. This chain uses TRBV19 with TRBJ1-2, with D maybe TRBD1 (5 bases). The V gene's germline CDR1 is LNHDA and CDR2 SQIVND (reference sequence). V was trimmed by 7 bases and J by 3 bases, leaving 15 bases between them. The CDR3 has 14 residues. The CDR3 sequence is CASMKGRRDYGYTF. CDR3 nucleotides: TGTGCCAGTATGAAGGGACGCCGCGACTATGGCTACACCTTC.

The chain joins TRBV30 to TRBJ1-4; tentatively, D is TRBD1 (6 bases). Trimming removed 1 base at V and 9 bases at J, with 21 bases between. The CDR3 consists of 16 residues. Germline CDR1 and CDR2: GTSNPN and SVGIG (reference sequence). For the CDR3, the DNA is TGTGCCTGGAGTGGGGGGGGCGCCCCTGGTTATAAAAAACTGTTTTTT. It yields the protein CAWSGGGAPGYKKLFF.

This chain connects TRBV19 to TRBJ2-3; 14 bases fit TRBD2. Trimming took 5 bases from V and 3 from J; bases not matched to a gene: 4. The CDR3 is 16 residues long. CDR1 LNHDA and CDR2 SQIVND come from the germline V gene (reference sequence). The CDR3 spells CASSAGLAGGTDTQYF. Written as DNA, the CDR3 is TGTGCCAGTAGTGCCGGACTAGCGGGAGGAACAGATACGCAGTATTTT. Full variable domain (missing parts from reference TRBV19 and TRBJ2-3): DGGITQSPKYLFRKEGQNVTLSCEQNLNHDAMYWYRQDPGQGLRLIYYSQIVNDFQKGDIAEGYSVSREKKESFPLTVTSAQKNPTAFYLCASSAGLAGGTDTQYFGPGTRLTVL.

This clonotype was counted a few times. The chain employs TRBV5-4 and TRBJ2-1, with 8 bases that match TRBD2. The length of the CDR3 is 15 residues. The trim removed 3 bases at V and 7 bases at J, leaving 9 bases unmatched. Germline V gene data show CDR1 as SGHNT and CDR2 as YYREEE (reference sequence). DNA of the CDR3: TGTGCCAGCAGCTCTGGGGGACTAGAATGGAATGAGCAGTTCTTC. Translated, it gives CASSSGGLEWNEQFF.

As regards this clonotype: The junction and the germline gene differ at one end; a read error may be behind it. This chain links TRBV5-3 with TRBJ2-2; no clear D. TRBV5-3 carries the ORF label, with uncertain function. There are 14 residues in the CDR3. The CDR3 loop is CASSLMGPTGELFF. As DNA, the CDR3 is TGTGCCAGCAGCTTGATGGGCCCCACCGGGGAGCTGTTTTTT.

The CDR3 protein is CAWGVGHQGDTQYF. CDR3 DNA sequence: TGTGCCTGGGGGGTAGGGCATCAGGGAGATACGCAGTATTTT. The chain has TRBV30 and TRBJ2-3, with a weak D call TRBD1 (5 bases). V lost 5 bases and J lost 5, with 17 bases in between. The CDR3 spans 14 residues. Germline lookup yields CDR1 GTSNPN and CDR2 SVGIG (reference sequence).

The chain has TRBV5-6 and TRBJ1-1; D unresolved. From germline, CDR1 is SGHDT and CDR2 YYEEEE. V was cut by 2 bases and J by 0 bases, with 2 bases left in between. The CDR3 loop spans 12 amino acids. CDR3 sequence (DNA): TGTGCCAGCAGCTTCATGAACACTGAAGCTTTCTTT. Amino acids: CASSFMNTEAFF.

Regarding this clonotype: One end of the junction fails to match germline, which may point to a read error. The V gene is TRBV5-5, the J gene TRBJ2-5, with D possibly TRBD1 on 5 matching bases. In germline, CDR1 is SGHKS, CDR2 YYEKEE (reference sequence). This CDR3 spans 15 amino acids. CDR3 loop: CASNLTDSKQETQYF. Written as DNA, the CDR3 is TGTGCCAGCAACTTGACAGACAGTAAGCAAGAGACCCAGTACTTC.

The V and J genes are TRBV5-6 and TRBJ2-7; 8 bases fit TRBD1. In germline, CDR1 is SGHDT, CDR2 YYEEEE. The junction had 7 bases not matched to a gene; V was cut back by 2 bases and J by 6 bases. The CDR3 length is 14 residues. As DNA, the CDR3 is TGTGCCAGCAGCTTTGGACAGGGCGGGATCGAGCAGTACTTC. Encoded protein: CASSFGQGGIEQYF.

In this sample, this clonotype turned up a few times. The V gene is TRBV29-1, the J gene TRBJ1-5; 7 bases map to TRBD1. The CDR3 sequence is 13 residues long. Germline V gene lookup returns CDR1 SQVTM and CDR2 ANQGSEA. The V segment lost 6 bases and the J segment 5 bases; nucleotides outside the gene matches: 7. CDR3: CSVGGTGDQPQHF. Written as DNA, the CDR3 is TGCAGCGTGGGGGGAACAGGGGATCAGCCCCAGCATTTT.

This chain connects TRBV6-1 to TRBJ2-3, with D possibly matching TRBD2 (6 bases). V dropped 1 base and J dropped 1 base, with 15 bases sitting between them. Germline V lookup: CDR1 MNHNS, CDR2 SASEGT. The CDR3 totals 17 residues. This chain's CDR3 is CASSEERAGTGTDTQYF. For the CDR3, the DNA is TGTGCCAGCAGTGAAGAAAGGGCGGGAACGGGCACAGATACGCAGTATTTT.

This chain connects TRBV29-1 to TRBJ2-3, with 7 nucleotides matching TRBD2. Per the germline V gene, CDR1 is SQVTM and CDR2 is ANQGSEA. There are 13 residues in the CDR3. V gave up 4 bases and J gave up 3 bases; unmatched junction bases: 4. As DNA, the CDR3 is TGCAGCGTTGGGGTTAGCGGGACAGATACGCAGTATTTT. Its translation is CSVGVSGTDTQYF.

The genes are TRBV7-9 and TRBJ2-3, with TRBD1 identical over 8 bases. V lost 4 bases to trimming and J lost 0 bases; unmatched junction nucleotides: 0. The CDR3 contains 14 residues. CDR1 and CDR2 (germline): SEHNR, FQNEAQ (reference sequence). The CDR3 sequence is CASSWTGSTDTQYF. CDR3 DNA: TGTGCCAGCAGCTGGACAGGGAGCACAGATACGCAGTATTTT.

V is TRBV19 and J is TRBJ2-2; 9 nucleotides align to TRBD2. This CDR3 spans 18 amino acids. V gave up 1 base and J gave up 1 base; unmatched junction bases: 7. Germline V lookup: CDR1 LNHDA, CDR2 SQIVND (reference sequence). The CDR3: CASSIGLTSGQNTGELFF. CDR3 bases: TGTGCCAGTAGTATAGGTTTAACTAGCGGGCAGAACACCGGGGAGCTGTTTTTT.

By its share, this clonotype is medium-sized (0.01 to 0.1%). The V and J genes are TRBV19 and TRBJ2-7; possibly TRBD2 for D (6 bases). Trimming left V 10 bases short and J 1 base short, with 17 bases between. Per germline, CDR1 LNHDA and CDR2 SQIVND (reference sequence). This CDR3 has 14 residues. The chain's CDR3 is CATRGLLGSYEQYF. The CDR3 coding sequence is TGTGCCACCCGCGGACTACTTGGATCCTACGAGCAGTACTTC.

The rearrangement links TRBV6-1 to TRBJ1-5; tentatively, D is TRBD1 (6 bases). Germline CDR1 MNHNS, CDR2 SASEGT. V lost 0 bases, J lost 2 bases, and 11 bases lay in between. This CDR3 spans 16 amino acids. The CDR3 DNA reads TGTGCCAGCAGTGAAGCAGGGGGTACTGGCAATCAGCCCCAGCATTTT. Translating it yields CASSEAGGTGNQPQHF.